One sample yielded the 22 T cell receptor beta chains listed below, sequenced in a study of shared clonotypes between healthy human individuals. TCRdb keeps only in-frame clones here, not all; method: immunoSEQ multiplex PCR. The table shows 450,000 or so clones, with roughly three quarters occurring only once. The sample was PBMCs. The receptors shown here come from a woman in her thirties or forties in good health. Some clones in this sample may be carry-over from other donors' samples.

V and J are TRBV4-2 and TRBJ2-3, with a weak D call TRBD2 (6 bases). Germline V gives CDR1 LGHNA, CDR2 YNFKEQ. V was clipped by 0 bases and J by 2 bases, with 12 bases between them. The CDR3 consists of 16 residues. CDR3 nucleotides: TGTGCCAGCAGCCAAGACCCAACGGGAGTCACAGATACGCAGTATTTT. It yields the protein CASSQDPTGVTDTQYF.

This rearrangement joins TRBV2 to TRBJ1-5, with 8 bases lining up with TRBD1. The junction had 9 bases not matched to a gene; V was cut back by 4 bases and J by 7 bases. The CDR3 consists of 15 residues. Looked up from germline, CDR1 is SNHLY and CDR2 is FYNNEI. The CDR3 DNA follows: TGTGCCAGCAGTGGACAGGGGAAGGCTTTACAGCCCCAGCATTTT. This gives the protein CASSGQGKALQPQHF.

This clone was seen just once. This chain joins TRBV19 and TRBJ2-5, with 7 positions matching TRBD2. The CDR3 consists of 14 residues. CDR1 and CDR2 from the germline V gene are LNHDA and SQIVND (reference sequence). After removal of 5 bases from V and 5 bases from J, the junction contained 8 bases not matched to a gene. The CDR3 DNA follows: TGTGCCAGTAGTGCATGGGAGGGCGGGGAGACCCAGTACTTC. Its translation is CASSAWEGGETQYF.

In DNA, the CDR3 is TGTGCCAGCAGTGAGGGGGGCTCTGGGGCCAACGTCCTGACTTTC. This sequence encodes CASSEGGSGANVLTF. The chain employs TRBV6-4 and TRBJ2-6; tentative D call: TRBD2 (6 bases). V lost 3 bases, J lost 0 bases, and 6 bases lay in between. The germline CDR1 and CDR2 sequences are MRHNA and SNTAGT. The CDR3 extends over 15 amino acids.

The CDR3 protein is CASRPQSTGADTQYF. Written as DNA, the CDR3 is TGTGCCAGCAGACCTCAAAGTACGGGGGCGGATACGCAGTATTTT. The chain carries TRBV28 and TRBJ2-3, with D perhaps TRBD1 or TRBD2 (6 bases each). The V gene lost 6 bases and the J gene lost 6 bases, with 19 bases spanning the gap. The CDR3 covers 15 residues. From germline, CDR1 is MDHEN and CDR2 SYDVKM.

This clone was recorded a few times. The V and J genes are TRBV19 and TRBJ1-3; TRBD1 is a possible D gene (5 bases). The V and J ends lost 5 bases and 0 bases respectively, with 11 bases between them. Germline values: CDR1 LNHDA, CDR2 SQIVND (reference sequence). This CDR3 is built from 15 residues. CDR3 protein: CASSVDSYSGNTIYF. As DNA, the CDR3 is TGTGCCAGTAGTGTTGACAGCTACTCTGGAAACACCATATATTTT.

The V call is TRBV7-3, the J call TRBJ1-1; D is undetermined. CDR1 is SGHTA, CDR2 FQGTGA, per germline. Trimming took off 5 bases at V and 5 bases at J, with 12 bases between the two ends. CDR3 length: 13 residues. The CDR3: CASSPRKGTEAFF. The DNA for the CDR3 is TGTGCCAGCAGCCCCCGTAAGGGTACTGAAGCTTTCTTT.

J is TRBJ1-2 and V is TRBV18, with no clear D. Looked up from germline, CDR1 is KGHSH and CDR2 is LQKENI. The CDR3 extends over 16 amino acids. The ends were cut back, 3 bases at V and 4 bases at J, with 18 bases in the middle. For the CDR3, the DNA is TGTGCCAGCTCACCCGCCGAAAAGTCCCGGGGCTATGGCTACACCTTC. Encoded protein: CASSPAEKSRGYGYTF.

The rearrangement joins TRBV7-3 to TRBJ2-1; D perhaps matches TRBD2 (5 bases). V gave up 5 bases and J gave up 2 bases, with 16 bases separating them. CDR1 is SGHTA, CDR2 FQGTGA, per germline. The CDR3 sequence is 16 residues long. The CDR3 region is CASSPRRVITYNEQFF. The CDR3 region has the DNA TGTGCCAGCAGCCCGAGGCGGGTGATTACCTACAATGAGCAGTTCTTC.

This clone was recorded once. This chain joins TRBV7-9 and TRBJ2-1; tentative D call: TRBD2 (6 bases). V dropped 4 bases and J dropped 2 bases, with 18 bases sitting between them. Germline CDR1 SEHNR, CDR2 FQNEAQ (reference sequence). The CDR3 is 17 amino acids. The CDR3 nucleotides read TGTGCCAGCAGCTCTAGACTAGATAGTGGTGCCTACAATGAGCAGTTCTTC. Encoded protein: CASSSRLDSGAYNEQFF.

This chain links TRBV4-1 with TRBJ2-1; 8 bases align to TRBD2. This CDR3 is 15 amino acids long. Per the germline V gene, CDR1 is MGHRA and CDR2 is YSYEKL. Germline trimming cut 3 bases from V and 10 bases from J; bases unmatched to any gene: 11. CDR3 protein: CASSQWAPTSEEQFF. CDR3 coding DNA: TGCGCCAGCAGCCAGTGGGCCCCGACTAGCGAGGAGCAGTTCTTC.

The gene calls are TRBV10-3 and TRBJ2-1; maybe TRBD2 (6 bases). Germline loops: CDR1 ENHRY, CDR2 SYGVKD. V was trimmed by 8 bases and J by 8 bases, leaving 13 bases between them. This CDR3 has 12 amino acids. The CDR3: CAIGPRRDEQFF. The DNA for the CDR3 is TGTGCCATCGGCCCGAGGAGGGATGAGCAGTTCTTC.

This chain uses TRBV11-3 with TRBJ2-2; D is possibly TRBD1 (7 bases). CDR1 and CDR2 from the germline V gene are SGHNT and YENEEA. The V and J ends lost 2 bases and 0 bases respectively, with 16 bases between them. The CDR3 runs 18 residues. The CDR3 sequence is CASSLQGGAGPNTGELFF. In DNA form, the CDR3 reads TGTGCCAGCAGCTTACAGGGGGGCGCTGGCCCGAACACCGGGGAGCTGTTTTTT. Filled out from reference TRBV11-3 and TRBJ2-2, the complete variable domain reads EAGVVQSPRYKIIEKKQPVAFWCNPISGHNTLYWYLQNLGQGPELLIRYENEEAVDDSQLPKDRFSAERLKGVDSTLKIQPAELGDSAVYLCASSLQGGAGPNTGELFFGEGSRLTVL.

The chain couples TRBV30 to TRBJ2-5; 13 positions agree with TRBD2. In germline, CDR1 is GTSNPN, CDR2 SVGIG (reference sequence). The CDR3 extends over 13 amino acids. V lost 8 bases, J lost 4 bases, and 4 bases stayed unmatched. DNA of the CDR3: TGTGCCACCGGACTAGCGGGAGCAGAGACCCAGTACTTC. It codes for CATGLAGAETQYF. Full variable domain (missing parts from reference TRBV30 and TRBJ2-5): SQTIHQWPATLVQPVGSPLSLECTVEGTSNPNLYWYRQAAGRGLQLLFYSVGIGQISSEVPQNLSASRPQDRQFILSSKKLLLSDSGFYLCATGLAGAETQYFGPGTRLLVL.

The gene calls are TRBV27 and TRBJ2-2; the D gene is possibly TRBD1 (5 bases). The CDR3 length is 14 residues. CDR1 is MNHEY and CDR2 is SMNVEV in the germline V gene (reference sequence). Trimming stripped 1 base from V and 6 bases from J, with 9 bases between. The CDR3 coding sequence is TGTGCCAGCAGTTTATTAGGGGCCGCCGGGGAGCTGTTTTTT. This translates into CASSLLGAAGELFF.

J is TRBJ2-7 and V is TRBV4-1; 9 nucleotides align to TRBD2. The V and J ends lost 1 base and 3 bases, in that order; junction bases with no gene match: 7. Germline V gene sequence: CDR1 MGHRA, CDR2 YSYEKL. The CDR3 is made up of 16 amino acids. The DNA for the CDR3 is TGCGCCAGCAGCCAAGGAGTGTTAGCGGGAGTCTACGAGCAGTACTTC. Encoded protein: CASSQGVLAGVYEQYF.

The chain couples TRBV19 to TRBJ1-4; D may be TRBD1 (6 bases). CDR1 and CDR2 (germline): LNHDA, SQIVND (reference sequence). The CDR3 is 17 amino acids. V lost 1 base and J 3 bases, leaving 15 bases between the germline ends. CDR3 region: CASSIGDMTGPNEKLFF. CDR3 nucleotides: TGTGCCAGTAGTATAGGGGACATGACCGGACCTAATGAAAAACTGTTTTTT. The whole variable domain, filled in from reference TRBV19 and TRBJ1-4, reads DGGITQSPKYLFRKEGQNVTLSCEQNLNHDAMYWYRQDPGQGLRLIYYSQIVNDFQKGDIAEGYSVSREKKESFPLTVTSAQKNPTAFYLCASSIGDMTGPNEKLFFGSGTQLSVL.

A word on this clone: A far larger clone is just one base off, so this is likely a read error. This sequence joins TRBV7-9 and TRBJ2-7; tentatively, D is TRBD1 (7 bases). The CDR3 runs 19 residues. With 0 bases removed from V and 1 base from J, the gap between germline ends came to 22 bases. Germline CDR1 and CDR2: SEHNR and FQNEAQ (reference sequence). CDR3 in DNA: TGTGCCAGCAGCTTAGCGGTGAGAGCAGGGGGACTGGGGTCCTACGAGCAGTACTTC. Translation gives CASSLAVRAGGLGSYEQYF. The full variable domain, in which reference TRBV7-9 and TRBJ2-7 provide the parts outside the CDR3, is DTGVSQNPRHKITKRGQNVTFRCDPISEHNRLYWYRQTLGQGPEFLTYFQNEAQLEKSRLLSDRFSAERPKGSFSTLEIQRTEQGDSAMYLCASSLAVRAGGLGSYEQYFGPGTRLTVT.

This clone was seen a handful of times. The chain couples TRBV4-2 to TRBJ1-2; 10 positions agree with TRBD1. The germline V gene has CDR1 LGHNA and CDR2 YNFKEQ. After removal of 6 bases from V and 6 bases from J, the junction contained 4 bases not matched to a gene. This CDR3 comprises 13 residues. This chain's CDR3 is CASRDRGRDGYTF. The CDR3 bases are TGTGCCAGCAGAGACAGGGGGCGAGATGGCTACACCTTC.

On this clone itself: This clone may be a read error of a much larger clone one base away. This rearrangement joins TRBV6-4 to TRBJ2-5; no clear D. CDR1 MRHNA and CDR2 SNTAGT come from the germline V gene. This CDR3 comprises 15 residues. Here the CDR3 reads CAGSAEAGLQETQYF. Written as DNA, the CDR3 is TGTGCCGGCAGTGCAGAGGCAGGTCTCCAAGAGACCCAGTACTTC.

CDR3 DNA sequence: TGTGCCAGCAGTCCCCGGACTAGGGTGGATTCCGGGGCCAACGTCCTGACTTTC. It codes for CASSPRTRVDSGANVLTF. The chain uses TRBV6-4 and TRBJ2-6; TRBD2 aligns across 7 bases. This CDR3 has 18 residues. Unmatched junction bases numbered 14, after V lost 5 bases and J lost 4 bases. From germline, CDR1 is MRHNA and CDR2 SNTAGT.

V usage is TRBV18 and J usage is TRBJ2-3, with 14 bases matching TRBD2. After removal of 2 bases from V and 6 bases from J, the junction contained 4 bases not matched to a gene. CDR1 is KGHSH and CDR2 is LQKENI in the germline V gene. The CDR3 loop spans 16 amino acids. The CDR3 here is CASSPRLAGGSDTQYF. DNA for the CDR3: TGTGCCAGCTCACCAAGACTAGCGGGAGGGTCCGATACGCAGTATTTT. Full variable domain (rest looked up from reference TRBV18 and TRBJ2-3): NAGVMQNPRHLVRRRGQEARLRCSPMKGHSHVYWYRQLPEEGLKFMVYLQKENIIDESGMPKERFSAEFPKEGPSILRIQQVVRGDSAAYFCASSPRLAGGSDTQYFGPGTRLTVL.